The TCR beta chain described here comes from a study of shared clonotypes between healthy human individuals. General study points: Sequencing depth was expected to affect clonotype sharing among donors.

Germline trimming cut 4 bases from V and 12 bases from J; bases unmatched to any gene: 11. There are 15 residues in the CDR3. Per the germline V gene, CDR1 is MGHDK and CDR2 is SYGVNS. Clones were sequenced by immunoSEQ multiplex PCR, and TCRdb holds only the in-frame ones, with some missing. This sample has about 510,000 clones, with almost 97% found just once. In regard to this clone: What it recognizes is unknown.

The V and J genes are TRBV25-1 and TRBJ1-4, with 10 bases matching TRBD1. The TCR sequence derives from a woman between 25 and 40 years old in good health. Material for sequencing was naive CD4+ T cells sorted from blood. Noted subset: CD45RA+ positively selected. CDR3 DNA: TGTGCCAGCAGTGGGGAGAGGACAGGGGGTCAAGAACTGTTTTTT. The encoded protein is CASSGERTGGQELFF.